This is a list of T cell receptor beta chains from one sample in a study of blood T cell repertoires in COVID-19. TCRdb's table, derived via immunoSEQ multiplex PCR, lists solely in-frame clones and lacks some. The sample records 250,000 to 300,000 clones, 75% to 90% being singletons. What was sequenced was peripheral blood. These receptors were taken from a man aged 30 to 45 with active or convalescent COVID-19. The CDR3 runs from the conserved cysteine through the conserved F or W. The D gene is left open where the match is weak. A row's size may be missing; if present it is once, few, many or a size class.

clone_size	v_call	j_call	d_call	cdr3_nt	cdr3_aa
NA	TRBV6-2/TRBV6-3	TRBJ1-2	TRBD1	TGTGCCAGCAGTTACGCCAGGGGGCTGTACTATGGCTACACCTTC	CASSYARGLYYGYTF
once	TRBV18	TRBJ1-1	NA	TGTGCCAGCTCACCAGGCTTGGCAACGAACACTGAAGCTTTCTTT	CASSPGLATNTEAFF
NA	TRBV10-1	TRBJ2-1	NA	TGCGCCAGCAGTGAAGACAGGAGCTCCTACAATGAGCAGTTCTTC	CASSEDRSSYNEQFF
NA	TRBV18	TRBJ2-3	NA	TGTGCCAGCTCACCGACGACTCCTCCGGATACGCAGTATTTT	CASSPTTPPDTQYF
NA	TRBV19	TRBJ1-6	NA	TGTGCCAGTGCCGTGGGCGATGGTAATTCACCCCTCCACTTT	CASAVGDGNSPLHF
NA	TRBV5-4	TRBJ2-7	TRBD2	TGTGCCAGCAGCTTGGGATTAGCGGGGTCCTACGAGCAGTACTTC	CASSLGLAGSYEQYF
NA	TRBV19	TRBJ1-2	NA	TGTGCCAGTAGTATAACCCGACAGGTCGACTACTTTAACTATGGCTACACCTTC	CASSITRQVDYFNYGYTF
NA	TRBV6-6	TRBJ2-3	TRBD2	TGTGCCAGCAACCAGGGACTAGCGGACCACACAGATACGCAGTATTTT	CASNQGLADHTDTQYF
NA	TRBV2	TRBJ2-5	TRBD2	TGTGCCAGCAGTGAAATGAGACTAGCGGGTCAAGAGACCCAGTACTTC	CASSEMRLAGQETQYF
NA	TRBV7-2	TRBJ1-1	NA	TGTGCCAGCAGCGCCTGGGGGGTGAACACTGAAGCTTTCTTT	CASSAWGVNTEAFF
NA	TRBV29-1	TRBJ2-5	NA	TGCAGCGTTGGTAACCAAGAGACCCAGTACTTC	CSVGNQETQYF